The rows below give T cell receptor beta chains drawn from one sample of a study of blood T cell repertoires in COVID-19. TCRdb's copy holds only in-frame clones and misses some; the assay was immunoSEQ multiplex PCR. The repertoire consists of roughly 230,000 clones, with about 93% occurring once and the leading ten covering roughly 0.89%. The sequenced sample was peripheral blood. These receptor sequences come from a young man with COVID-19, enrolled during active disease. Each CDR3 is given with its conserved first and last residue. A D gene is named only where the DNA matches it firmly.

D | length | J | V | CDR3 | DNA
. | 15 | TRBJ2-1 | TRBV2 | CASSIPLRLHNEQFF | TGTGCCAGCAGTATCCCCCTTAGACTTCACAATGAGCAGTTCTTC
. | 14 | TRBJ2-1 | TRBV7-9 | CASSFGPGANEQFF | TGTGCCAGCAGCTTTGGACCAGGGGCCAATGAGCAGTTCTTC
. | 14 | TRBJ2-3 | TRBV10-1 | CASSGGNSTDTQYF | TGCGCCAGCAGTGGCGGGAATAGCACAGATACGCAGTATTTT
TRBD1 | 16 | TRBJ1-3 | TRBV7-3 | CASSSTGATSGNTIYF | TGTGCCAGCAGCTCCACAGGGGCCACCTCTGGAAACACCATATATTTT
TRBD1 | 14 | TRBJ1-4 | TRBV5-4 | CASSLKTGNEKLFF | TGTGCCAGCAGCTTGAAGACAGGGAATGAAAAACTGTTTTTT
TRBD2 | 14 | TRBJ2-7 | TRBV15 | CATSNPLAGGEQYF | TGTGCCACCAGCAACCCGCTTGCGGGGGGGGAGCAGTACTTC
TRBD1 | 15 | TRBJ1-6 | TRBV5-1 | CASSSTGQGASPLHF | TGCGCCAGCAGCTCAACTGGACAGGGGGCCTCACCCCTCCACTTT
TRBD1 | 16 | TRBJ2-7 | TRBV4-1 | CASSQFTGDRGYEQYF | TGCGCCAGCAGCCAATTCACAGGGGATCGTGGTTACGAGCAGTACTTC
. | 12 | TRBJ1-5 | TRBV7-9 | CASSSGGQPQHF | TGTGCCAGCAGTTCGGGGGGTCAGCCCCAGCATTTT
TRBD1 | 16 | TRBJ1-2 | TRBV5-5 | CASSLARTGAGYGYTF | TGTGCCAGCAGCTTGGCCCGCACAGGGGCGGGCTATGGCTACACCTTC
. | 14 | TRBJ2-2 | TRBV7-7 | CASSPDTNPGELFF | TGTGCCAGCAGCCCGGACACAAACCCCGGGGAGCTGTTTTTT
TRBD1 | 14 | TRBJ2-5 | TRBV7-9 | CASSIDRGRETQYF | TGTGCCAGCAGCATTGACAGGGGAAGGGAGACCCAGTACTTC
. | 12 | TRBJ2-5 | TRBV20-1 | CSASVGRETQYF | TGCAGTGCTAGTGTAGGGAGGGAGACCCAGTACTTC
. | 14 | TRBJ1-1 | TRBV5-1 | CASSGGHSNTEAFF | TGCGCCAGCAGCGGGGGACACTCGAACACTGAAGCTTTCTTT
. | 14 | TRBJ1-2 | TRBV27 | CASSLSMGGYGYTF | TGTGCCAGCAGTTTAAGTATGGGGGGCTATGGCTACACCTTC
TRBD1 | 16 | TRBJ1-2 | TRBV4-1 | CASSLGPGQGINGYTF | TGCGCCAGCAGCCTCGGACCGGGACAGGGGATTAATGGCTACACCTTC
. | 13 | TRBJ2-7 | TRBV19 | CASKRTDSYEQYF | TGTGCCAGTAAAAGGACAGACTCCTACGAGCAGTACTTC